The 13 T cell receptor beta chains below were found in one sample sequenced in a study of technical replicates of blood from several donors. Repertoires were generated with immunoSEQ multiplex PCR, while TCRdb's copy carries only in-frame clones and drops some. Altogether tens of thousands of clones are present, 80% to 95% being singletons, with the ten largest covering approximately 0.4%. Sample: T cells isolated from PBMCs. Source of these receptors: a human donor in good health. Some clones in this sample may be carry-over from other donors' samples.

This chain joins TRBV9 and TRBJ2-3; TRBD2 matches 11 bases. This CDR3 contains 16 residues. The trim removed 4 bases at V and 6 bases at J, leaving 10 bases unmatched. CDR1 and CDR2 (germline): SGDLS, YYNGEE. The CDR3 loop is CASSFLSGGVADTQYF. CDR3 nucleotide sequence: TGTGCCAGCAGCTTTCTTAGCGGGGGGGTAGCCGATACGCAGTATTTT.

This chain uses TRBV5-1 with TRBJ2-1, with D perhaps matching TRBD2 (5 bases). Germline V gene lookup returns CDR1 SGHRS and CDR2 YFSETQ. This CDR3 has 15 amino acids. V shed 4 bases and J shed 8 bases, with 19 bases lying between them. The CDR3 here is CASSLLGLATDEQFF. The CDR3 DNA is TGCGCCAGCAGCCTATTAGGGCTAGCTACAGATGAGCAGTTCTTC.

This clone was observed once. The chain combines TRBV2 with TRBJ2-7; 7 bases match TRBD1. The V gene end was trimmed by 6 bases and the J gene end by 4 bases; junction bases not matched to a gene: 12. The CDR3 is 15 residues long. Germline V gives CDR1 SNHLY, CDR2 FYNNEI. The CDR3 sequence: CASRTHGTEGYEQYF. In DNA, the CDR3 is TGTGCCAGCAGGACACACGGGACAGAGGGATACGAGCAGTACTTC.

This chain joins TRBV19 and TRBJ1-1; 9 bases line up with TRBD1. V gave up 10 bases and J gave up 4 bases; unmatched junction bases: 7. CDR1 and CDR2 from the germline V gene are LNHDA and SQIVND (reference sequence). The CDR3 spans 13 residues. CDR3 DNA: TGTGCCATACAGGGGGCGTTGGGCACTGAAGCTTTCTTT. It encodes CAIQGALGTEAFF. The complete variable domain, with remaining parts taken from reference TRBV19 and TRBJ1-1, reads DGGITQSPKYLFRKEGQNVTLSCEQNLNHDAMYWYRQDPGQGLRLIYYSQIVNDFQKGDIAEGYSVSREKKESFPLTVTSAQKNPTAFYLCAIQGALGTEAFFGQGTRLTVV.

The rearrangement joins TRBV6-6 to TRBJ1-3, with 12 bases lining up with TRBD1. Germline CDR1 and CDR2: MNHNY and SVGAGI (reference sequence). V gave up 2 bases and J gave up 8 bases; unmatched junction bases: 4. This CDR3 is built from 15 residues. This CDR3 reads CASSYGGQGADTIYF. CDR3 nucleotides: TGTGCCAGCAGTTACGGGGGACAGGGGGCAGACACCATATATTTT.

The chain has TRBV5-4 and TRBJ2-4; TRBD2 agrees at 9 bases. There are 15 residues in the CDR3. V gave up 4 bases and J gave up 6 bases; unmatched junction bases: 8. CDR1 SGHNT and CDR2 YYREEE come from the germline V gene (reference sequence). The chain's CDR3 is CASSPLAGEGNIQYF. DNA for the CDR3: TGTGCCAGCAGCCCGTTAGCGGGAGAGGGAAACATTCAGTACTTC.

For the CDR3, the DNA is TGTGCCAGCAGCGTAGACAGGCATAATGAAAAACTGTTTTTT. Amino acid sequence: CASSVDRHNEKLFF. The chain couples TRBV9 to TRBJ1-4; D is possibly TRBD1 (5 bases). The CDR3 has 14 amino acids. Trimming cost V 0 bases and J 4 bases, with 7 bases left between them. Per the germline V gene, CDR1 is SGDLS and CDR2 is YYNGEE.

This clone was seen more than once but under ten times. The J gene is TRBJ1-1, the V gene TRBV19; 9 positions match TRBD1. Per germline, CDR1 LNHDA and CDR2 SQIVND (reference sequence). Unmatched junction bases numbered 12, after V lost 6 bases and J lost 1 base. CDR3 size: 17 residues. CDR3 amino acids: CASRRPGQGLGNTEAFF. Written as DNA, the CDR3 is TGTGCCAGTAGACGTCCTGGACAGGGGTTGGGGAACACTGAAGCTTTCTTT.

The chain joins TRBV28 to TRBJ1-2, with 7 bases matching TRBD1. With 2 bases clipped from V and 4 bases from J, the junction kept 13 bases outside the gene matches. The CDR3 is made up of 17 amino acids. The germline V gene has CDR1 MDHEN and CDR2 SYDVKM. The CDR3, as DNA: TGTGCCAGCAGTTTACCGCAAGGACAGGTGATCTCCTATGGCTACACCTTC. Translated: CASSLPQGQVISYGYTF.

The rearrangement uses TRBV5-1 and TRBJ2-7; 7 positions agree with TRBD2. This CDR3 region has 14 residues. Germline V gene data show CDR1 as SGHRS and CDR2 as YFSETQ. Trimming removed 3 bases from V and 6 bases from J; junction bases left unmatched: 9. The CDR3: CASSSSGMSSEQYF. CDR3 bases: TGCGCCAGCAGCTCCAGCGGGATGTCTTCCGAGCAGTACTTC.

This chain uses TRBV5-4 with TRBJ2-5; 9 bases are shared with TRBD2. V was pared by 5 bases and J by 4 bases, with 9 bases of the junction left unmatched. The CDR3 consists of 15 residues. Germline V lookup: CDR1 SGHNT, CDR2 YYREEE (reference sequence). Here the CDR3 DNA reads TGTGCCAGCAGATGGGAAGCGGGAGGATCAGAGACCCAGTACTTC. Amino acid sequence: CASRWEAGGSETQYF. Full variable domain (remainder filled in from reference TRBV5-4 and TRBJ2-5): ETGVTQSPTHLIKTRGQQVTLRCSSQSGHNTVSWYQQALGQGPQFIFQYYREEENGRGNFPPRFSGLQFPNYSSELNVNALELDDSALYLCASRWEAGGSETQYFGPGTRLLVL.

The chain recombines TRBV9 with TRBJ2-1, with D possibly TRBD2 on 6 matching bases. V was clipped by 0 bases and J by 7 bases, with 23 bases between them. The length of the CDR3 is 18 residues. Germline V lookup: CDR1 SGDLS, CDR2 YYNGEE. For the CDR3, the DNA is TGTGCCAGCAGCGTAGTCCTTGTGAGTTGGGAGGTTAGTAATGAGCAGTTCTTC. This translates into CASSVVLVSWEVSNEQFF.

The chain links TRBV19 to TRBJ1-5, with 8 bases fitting TRBD1. The J segment lost 1 base and the V segment lost 3 bases, leaving 11 bases of the junction unmatched. Germline CDR1 LNHDA, CDR2 SQIVND (reference sequence). CDR3 size: 18 residues. CDR3 loop: CASSMRTGRRGSNQPQHF. In DNA form, the CDR3 reads TGTGCCAGTAGTATGCGGACAGGGCGAAGGGGAAGCAATCAGCCCCAGCATTTT.